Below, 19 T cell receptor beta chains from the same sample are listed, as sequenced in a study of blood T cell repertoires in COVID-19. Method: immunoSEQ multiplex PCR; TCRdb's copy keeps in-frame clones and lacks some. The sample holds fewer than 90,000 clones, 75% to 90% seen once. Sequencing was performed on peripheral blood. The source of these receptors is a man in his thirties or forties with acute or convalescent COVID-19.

The CDR3 loop reads CASSRTGTSDEQYF. CDR3 coding DNA: TGTGCCAGCAGCCGAACCGGGACTAGCGACGAGCAGTACTTC. The chain recombines TRBV5-8 with TRBJ2-7; 10 nucleotides align to TRBD2. The J segment lost 5 bases and the V segment lost 4 bases, leaving 6 bases of the junction unmatched. CDR1 is SGHTS and CDR2 is YDEGEE in the germline V gene. CDR3 length equals 14 residues.

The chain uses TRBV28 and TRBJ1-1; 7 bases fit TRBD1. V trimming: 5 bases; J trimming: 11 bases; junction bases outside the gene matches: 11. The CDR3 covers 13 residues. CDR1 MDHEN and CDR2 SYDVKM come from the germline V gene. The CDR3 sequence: CASSLTGPTGAFF. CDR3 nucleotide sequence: TGTGCCAGCAGTCTGACAGGGCCCACAGGGGCTTTCTTT.

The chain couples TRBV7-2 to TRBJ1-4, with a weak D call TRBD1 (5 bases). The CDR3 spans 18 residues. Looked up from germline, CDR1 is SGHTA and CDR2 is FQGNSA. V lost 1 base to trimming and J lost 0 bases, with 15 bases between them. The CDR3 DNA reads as TGTGCCAGCAGCTTAGGCTTAGGAGGAGGGGCAACTAATGAAAAACTGTTTTTT. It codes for CASSLGLGGGATNEKLFF.

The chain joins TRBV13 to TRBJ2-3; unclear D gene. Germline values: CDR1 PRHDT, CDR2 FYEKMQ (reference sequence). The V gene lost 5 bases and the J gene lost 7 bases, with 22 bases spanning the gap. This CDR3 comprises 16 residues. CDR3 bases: TGTGCCAGCAGCAGTTGGAGAGCCTCAGACTCTTATACGCAGTATTTT. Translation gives CASSSWRASDSYTQYF.

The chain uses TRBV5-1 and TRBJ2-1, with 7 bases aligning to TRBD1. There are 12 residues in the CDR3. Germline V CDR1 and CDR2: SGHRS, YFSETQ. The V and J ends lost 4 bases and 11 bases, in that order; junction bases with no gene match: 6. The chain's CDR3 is CASSTGQAQQFF. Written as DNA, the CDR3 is TGCGCCAGCAGCACCGGACAGGCACAGCAGTTCTTC.

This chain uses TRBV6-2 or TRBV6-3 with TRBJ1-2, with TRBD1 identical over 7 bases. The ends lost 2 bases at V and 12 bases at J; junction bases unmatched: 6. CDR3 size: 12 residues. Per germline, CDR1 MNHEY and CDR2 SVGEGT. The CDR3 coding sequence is TGTGCCAGCAGTTACACCCGGACAGGAAACACCTTC. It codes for CASSYTRTGNTF.

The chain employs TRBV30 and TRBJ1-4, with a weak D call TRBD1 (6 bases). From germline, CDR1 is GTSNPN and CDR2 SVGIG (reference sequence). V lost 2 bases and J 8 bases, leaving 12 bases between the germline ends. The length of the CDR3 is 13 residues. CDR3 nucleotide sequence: TGTGCCTGGAGTTGGGGGACATGGGAAAAACTGTTTTTT. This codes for CAWSWGTWEKLFF. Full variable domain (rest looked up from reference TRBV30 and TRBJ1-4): SQTIHQWPATLVQPVGSPLSLECTVEGTSNPNLYWYRQAAGRGLQLLFYSVGIGQISSEVPQNLSASRPQDRQFILSSKKLLLSDSGFYLCAWSWGTWEKLFFGSGTQLSVL.

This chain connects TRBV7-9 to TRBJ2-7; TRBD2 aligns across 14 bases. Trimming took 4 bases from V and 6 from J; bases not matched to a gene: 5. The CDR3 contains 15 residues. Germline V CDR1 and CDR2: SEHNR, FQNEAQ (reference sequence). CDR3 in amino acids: CASSSGLAGALEQYF. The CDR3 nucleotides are TGTGCCAGCAGCTCGGGACTAGCGGGAGCTCTCGAGCAGTACTTC.

Here the CDR3 DNA reads TGCGCCAGCAGCTTGGTGACTGGACAAAGCTCTGGAAACACCATATATTTT. Protein sequence: CASSLVTGQSSGNTIYF. V gene TRBV5-1 combines with J gene TRBJ1-3, with a tentative D call TRBD1 (5 bases). CDR3 length: 17 residues. V was shortened by 0 bases and J by 0 bases, with 13 bases between the two germline ends. Germline V lookup: CDR1 SGHRS, CDR2 YFSETQ.

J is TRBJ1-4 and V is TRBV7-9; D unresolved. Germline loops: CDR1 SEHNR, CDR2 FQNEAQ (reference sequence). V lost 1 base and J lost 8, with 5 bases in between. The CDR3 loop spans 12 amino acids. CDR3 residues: CASSLGGEKLFF. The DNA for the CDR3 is TGTGCCAGCAGCTTAGGCGGGGAAAAACTGTTTTTT. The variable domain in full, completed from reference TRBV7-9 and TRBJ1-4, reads DTGVSQNPRHKITKRGQNVTFRCDPISEHNRLYWYRQTLGQGPEFLTYFQNEAQLEKSRLLSDRFSAERPKGSFSTLEIQRTEQGDSAMYLCASSLGGEKLFFGSGTQLSVL.

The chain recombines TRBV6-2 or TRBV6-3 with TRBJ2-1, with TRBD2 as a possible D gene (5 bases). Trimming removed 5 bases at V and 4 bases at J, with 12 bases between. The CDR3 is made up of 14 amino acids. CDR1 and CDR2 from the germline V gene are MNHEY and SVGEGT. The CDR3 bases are TGTGCCAGCAGTCCCTTCCCGGGATACAATGAGCAGTTCTTC. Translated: CASSPFPGYNEQFF.

The CDR3 bases are TGTGCCAGCAGCCGACAGGGGTCCCTCGGTGAAGCTTTCTTT. It is translated as CASSRQGSLGEAFF. This chain uses TRBV27 with TRBJ1-1, with 8 nucleotides matching TRBD1. V trimming: 6 bases; J trimming: 7 bases; junction bases outside the gene matches: 10. This CDR3 spans 14 amino acids. In germline, CDR1 is MNHEY, CDR2 SMNVEV (reference sequence).

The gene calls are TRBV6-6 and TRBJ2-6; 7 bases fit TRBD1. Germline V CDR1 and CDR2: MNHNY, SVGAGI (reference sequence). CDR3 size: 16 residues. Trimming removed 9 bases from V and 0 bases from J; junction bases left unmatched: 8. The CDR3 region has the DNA TGTGCCAGTTCCGGACAGGCAATCTCTGGGGCCAACGTCCTGACTTTC. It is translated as CASSGQAISGANVLTF.

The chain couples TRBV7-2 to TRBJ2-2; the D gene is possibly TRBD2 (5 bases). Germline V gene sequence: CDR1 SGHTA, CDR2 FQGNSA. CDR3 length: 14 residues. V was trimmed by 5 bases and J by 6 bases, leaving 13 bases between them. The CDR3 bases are TGTGCCAGCAGCCCCCAAACGGGATCCGGGGAGCTGTTTTTT. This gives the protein CASSPQTGSGELFF.

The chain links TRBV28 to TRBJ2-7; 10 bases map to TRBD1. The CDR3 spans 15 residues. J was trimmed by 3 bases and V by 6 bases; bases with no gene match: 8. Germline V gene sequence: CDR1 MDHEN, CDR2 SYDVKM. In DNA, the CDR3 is TGTGCCAGCAGGGGGAGGGACAGGGGCTTCTACGAGCAGTACTTC. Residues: CASRGRDRGFYEQYF.

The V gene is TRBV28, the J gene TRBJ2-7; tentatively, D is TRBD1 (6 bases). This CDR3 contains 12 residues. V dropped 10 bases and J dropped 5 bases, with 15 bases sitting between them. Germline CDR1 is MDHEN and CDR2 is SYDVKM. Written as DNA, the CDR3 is TGTGCCACTGAAGGACAGCCGCACGAGCAGTACTTC. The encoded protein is CATEGQPHEQYF.

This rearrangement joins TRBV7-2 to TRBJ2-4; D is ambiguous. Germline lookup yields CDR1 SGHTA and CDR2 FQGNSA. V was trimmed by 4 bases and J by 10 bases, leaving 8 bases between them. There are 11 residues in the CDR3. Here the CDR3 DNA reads TGTGCCAGCAGCTATAGCTTTATTCAGTACTTC. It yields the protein CASSYSFIQYF. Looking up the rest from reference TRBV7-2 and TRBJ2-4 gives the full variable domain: GAGVSQSPSNKVTEKGKDVELRCDPISGHTALYWYRQSLGQGLEFLIYFQGNSAPDKSGLPSDRFSAERTGGSVSTLTIQRTQQEDSAVYLCASSYSFIQYFGAGTRLSVL.

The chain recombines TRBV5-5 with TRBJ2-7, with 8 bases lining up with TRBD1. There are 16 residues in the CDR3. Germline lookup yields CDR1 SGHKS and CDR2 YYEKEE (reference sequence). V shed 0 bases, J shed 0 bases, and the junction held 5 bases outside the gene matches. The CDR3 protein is CASSLAWTGSSYEQYF. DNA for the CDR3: TGTGCCAGCAGCTTGGCCTGGACAGGGAGCTCCTACGAGCAGTACTTC.

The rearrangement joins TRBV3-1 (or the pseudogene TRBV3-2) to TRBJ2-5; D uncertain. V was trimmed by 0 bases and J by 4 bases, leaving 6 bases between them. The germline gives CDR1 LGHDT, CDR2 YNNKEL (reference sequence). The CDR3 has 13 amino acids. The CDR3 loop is CASSQELAETQYF. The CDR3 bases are TGTGCCAGCAGCCAAGAATTAGCAGAGACCCAGTACTTC.